Below, 4 T cell receptor beta chains from the same sample are listed, as sequenced in a study of cytomegalovirus exposure and HLA in healthy donors. Use of 60 Vbeta and 13 Jbeta primers characterized the PCR. The assay was immunoSEQ multiplex PCR, and TCRdb's table has in-frame clones only and misses some. Among approximately 150,000 clones listed, approximately 84% were seen once. The sequencing input was PBMCs. These receptors all come from a girl aged 5 to 17 in good health and CMV-seropositive.

The gene calls are TRBV5-6 and TRBJ2-1, with a possible D match to TRBD2 (6 bases). Trimming removed 4 bases from V and 4 bases from J, with 9 bases in between. The CDR3 sequence is 13 residues long. CDR1 is SGHDT and CDR2 is YYEEEE in the germline V gene. CDR3 sequence: CASSRGSYNEQFF. CDR3 sequence (DNA): TGTGCCAGCAGCCGGGGGTCGTACAATGAGCAGTTCTTC.

This chain uses TRBV6-6 with TRBJ1-2; D might be TRBD1 (5 bases). The CDR3 consists of 14 residues. V dropped 8 bases and J dropped 3 bases, with 16 bases sitting between them. In germline, CDR1 is MNHNY, CDR2 SVGAGI (reference sequence). As DNA, the CDR3 is TGTGCCAGCGAGGGATCCGGGGGATACTATGGCTACACCTTC. Encoded protein: CASEGSGGYYGYTF.

The V call is TRBV9, the J call TRBJ1-2, with D possibly TRBD1 on 5 matching bases. This CDR3 contains 16 residues. Germline V lookup: CDR1 SGDLS, CDR2 YYNGEE. Trimming removed 3 bases from V and 2 bases from J, with 17 bases in between. This CDR3 is CASSAHSGGGNYGYTF. The CDR3 DNA sequence: TGTGCCAGCAGCGCCCACTCTGGGGGGGGGAACTATGGCTACACCTTC. Full variable domain (missing parts from reference TRBV9 and TRBJ1-2): DSGVTQTPKHLITATGQRVTLRCSPRSGDLSVYWYQQSLDQGLQFLIQYYNGEERAKGNILERFSAQQFPDLHSELNLSSLELGDSALYFCASSAHSGGGNYGYTFGSGTRLTVV.

V and J are TRBV7-9 and TRBJ2-7; D possibly corresponds to TRBD2 (5 bases). The germline V gene has CDR1 SEHNR and CDR2 FQNEAQ (reference sequence). Trimming stripped 6 bases from V and 5 bases from J, with 14 bases between. The length of the CDR3 is 13 residues. In nucleotides, the CDR3 is TGTGCCAGCAGTTTACTAGGTACGGACGAGCAGTACTTC. Residues: CASSLLGTDEQYF.